What follows describes a single T cell receptor (beta chain). The entry originates in a study of identical twins. All of the donors were Caucasians in good health. Germline V gives CDR1 DFQATT, CDR2 SNEGSKA (reference sequence). The CDR3 has 15 amino acids. Trimming cost V 2 bases and J 8 bases; bases outside gene matches: 12. A universal primer site came from template switching; cDNA carried unique molecular identifiers. Via MiXCR, TCRdb re-called the 5' RACE reads, giving one row per CDR3 protein. Among 500,000 or so distinct CDR3 sequences listed, roughly a fifth were seen once. These same records also appear under a second study, on T cells expressing NK-cell markers. This second study says: The TCR beta repertoires were obtained from sorted CD3+CD56+NKG2C+, CD3+CD56+NKG2C- and CD3+CD56-NKG2C+ T cells. Also leading the CD3+CD56-NKG2C+ fraction in a few donors were these clonotypes.

The chain combines TRBV20-1 with TRBJ1-2; 9 nucleotides align to TRBD1. The sample taken for sequencing was CD4+ T cells sorted from blood. This sequence originates from a woman under 30 in good health. CDR3 loop: CSARHLPGQGFGYTF. The CDR3 DNA sequence: TGCAGTGCTAGACACTTACCGGGACAGGGTTTCGGCTACACCTTC.